This T cell receptor beta chain was recovered during a study of CD8 T cells in Susac syndrome. The CDR3 has 14 amino acids. Germline V lookup: CDR1 DFQATT, CDR2 SNEGSKA (reference sequence). Trimming cost V 4 bases and J 7 bases; bases outside gene matches: 7. The authors reverse transcribed roughly 0.5 to 1 ug RNA with random hexamers. TCRdb passed the immunoSEQ multiplex PCR reads through MiXCR, listing each CDR3 protein once. The sample lists a few hundred thousand distinct CDR3 sequences, approximately 95% occurring once. The sequenced sample consisted of CD4+ T cells from PBMCs. The V call is TRBV20-1, the J call TRBJ2-7; 13 bases match TRBD2. The TCR sequence derives from a human donor with multiple sclerosis. The chain's CDR3 is CSATGLAGEWEQYF. For the CDR3, the DNA is TGCAGTGCTACCGGACTAGCGGGAGAGTGGGAGCAGTACTTC.